The 22 T cell receptor beta chains presented below share a single source sample, sequenced in a study of OX40 agonist ivuxolimab in advanced cancers. Profiled with immunoSEQ multiplex PCR; TCRdb holds only in-frame clones, not every one. In the table there are about 90,000 clones, roughly 85% of which are singletons. The sequenced sample was CD4+ or CD8+ T cells sorted from blood, obtained in a trial of the OX40 agonist ivuxolimab. All receptors derive from an adult with an advanced solid tumor such as melanoma, head and neck, liver or kidney cancer.

The rearrangement links TRBV4-3 to TRBJ2-5, with TRBD2 matching over 11 bases. V shed 1 base, J shed 7 bases, and the junction held 2 bases outside the gene matches. CDR1 and CDR2 from the germline V gene are LGHNA and YSLEER. The CDR3 loop spans 14 amino acids. CDR3 nucleotide sequence: TGCGCCAGCAGCCAAGGTAGCGGGAGGGGGACCCAGTACTTC. It encodes CASSQGSGRGTQYF.

The chain links TRBV15 to TRBJ2-7; 8 nucleotides agree with TRBD2. V lost 2 bases to trimming and J lost 2 bases; unmatched junction nucleotides: 14. CDR1 and CDR2 from the germline V gene are LNHNV and YYDKDF (reference sequence). CDR3 length: 18 amino acids. CDR3 DNA: TGTGCCACCAGCAGACTCTTCCTTACTAGCGGCCGGACCTACGAGCAGTACTTC. Translating it yields CATSRLFLTSGRTYEQYF.

The count of this clone is one. The chain combines TRBV7-6 with TRBJ2-2; tentatively, D is TRBD2 (7 bases). The germline V gene has CDR1 SGHVS and CDR2 FNYEAQ. This CDR3 has 16 amino acids. The ends were cut back, 5 bases at V and 3 bases at J, with 16 bases in the middle. CDR3 nucleotide sequence: TGTGCCAGCAGCAAAAGTCGGGGGGCGGACACCGGGGAGCTGTTTTTT. Translated, it gives CASSKSRGADTGELFF.

The rearrangement links TRBV7-9 to TRBJ2-7; possible D gene TRBD1, 5 bases. Trimming took 3 bases from V and 2 from J, leaving 11 bases between them. Germline V gene data show CDR1 as SEHNR and CDR2 as FQNEAQ (reference sequence). This CDR3 has 14 residues. The CDR3 DNA sequence: TGTGCCAGCAGCTTTACAGGTGGGACCTACGAGCAGTACTTC. Amino acids: CASSFTGGTYEQYF.

The genes are TRBV28 and TRBJ2-1; 15 bases match TRBD2. V shed 8 bases, J shed 2 bases, and the junction held 10 bases outside the gene matches. CDR3 length: 18 amino acids. Looked up from germline, CDR1 is MDHEN and CDR2 is SYDVKM. Here the CDR3 DNA reads TGTGCCAGCTCACGCATCGGACTAGCGGGAGGGGCCTACAATGAGCAGTTCTTC. Translating gives CASSRIGLAGGAYNEQFF.

The rearrangement links TRBV2 to TRBJ2-3; D is perhaps TRBD1 or TRBD2 (5 bases each). CDR3 length equals 17 residues. In germline, CDR1 is SNHLY, CDR2 FYNNEI. V was pared by 8 bases and J by 6 bases, with 27 bases between. The DNA of the CDR3 is TGTGCCAGCGGGACCGGAGACGATTGGATGTTAGCGGATACGCAGTATTTT. Translating gives CASGTGDDWMLADTQYF.

The rearrangement joins TRBV18 to TRBJ1-4, with D tentatively TRBD1 (6 bases). CDR3 length: 16 amino acids. The V gene lost 4 bases and the J gene lost 4 bases, with 16 bases spanning the gap. Germline V gene data show CDR1 as KGHSH and CDR2 as LQKENI. The CDR3 coding sequence is TGTGCCAGCTCACAAGGTCTGGGGGCTATTAATGAAAAACTGTTTTTT. Amino acids: CASSQGLGAINEKLFF. Using reference TRBV18 and TRBJ1-4 for the parts outside the CDR3, the full variable domain is NAGVMQNPRHLVRRRGQEARLRCSPMKGHSHVYWYRQLPEEGLKFMVYLQKENIIDESGMPKERFSAEFPKEGPSILRIQQVVRGDSAAYFCASSQGLGAINEKLFFGSGTQLSVL.

V is TRBV25-1 and J is TRBJ1-6, with D uncertain. Germline CDR1 reads MGHDK; CDR2 reads SYGVNS. The ends were cut back, 3 bases at V and 0 bases at J, with 12 bases in the middle. This CDR3 has 17 residues. This CDR3 reads CASSDGVRPSYNSPLHF. The CDR3, as DNA: TGTGCCAGCAGTGACGGCGTCAGGCCCTCCTATAATTCACCCCTCCACTTT.

This chain links TRBV27 with TRBJ1-1; D gene ambiguous. V was pared by 7 bases and J by 1 base, with 13 bases between. This CDR3 region has 14 residues. CDR1 is MNHEY and CDR2 is SMNVEV in the germline V gene (reference sequence). The CDR3 reads CASIGLFTNTEAFF. In DNA, the CDR3 is TGTGCCAGCATAGGGCTTTTTACGAACACTGAAGCTTTCTTT.

This rearrangement joins TRBV23-1 to TRBJ1-5; 8 bases fit TRBD1. TRBV23-1 is sorted into the ORF group, with uncertain function. This CDR3 is 19 amino acids long. Unmatched junction bases numbered 17, after V lost 3 bases and J lost 4 bases. The DNA of the CDR3 is TGCGCCAGCAGTCATTCAGGGGGCCAAATTGGAGTGGCGAATCAGCCCCAGCATTTT. This codes for CASSHSGGQIGVANQPQHF.

The chain uses TRBV28 and TRBJ2-6, with D perhaps matching TRBD2 (5 bases). Trimming cost V 5 bases and J 5 bases, with 22 bases left between them. This CDR3 has 18 residues. CDR1 is MDHEN and CDR2 is SYDVKM in the germline V gene. This CDR3 reads CASSMLDLTQSRANVLTF. CDR3 coding DNA: TGTGCCAGCAGTATGCTGGACTTGACACAAAGTCGGGCCAACGTCCTGACTTTC.

The rearrangement links TRBV19 to TRBJ2-1; possibly TRBD1 for D (5 bases). The V gene's germline CDR1 is LNHDA and CDR2 SQIVND (reference sequence). There are 13 residues in the CDR3. The V end was cut by 1 base, the J end by 7 bases, with 8 bases between. The CDR3 region is CASSIVRGNEQFF. The DNA for the CDR3 is TGTGCCAGTAGTATAGTAAGGGGAAATGAGCAGTTCTTC.

The chain has TRBV5-5 and TRBJ2-2; maybe TRBD1 (6 bases). Trimming took 1 base from V and 0 from J, leaving 7 bases between them. Germline V lookup: CDR1 SGHKS, CDR2 YYEKEE (reference sequence). This CDR3 has 15 residues. This CDR3 is CASSLWTANTGELFF. CDR3 coding DNA: TGTGCCAGCAGCTTGTGGACAGCGAACACCGGGGAGCTGTTTTTT.

The chain is built from TRBV30 and TRBJ1-4; no definite D call. Deletions cut 0 bases from V and 8 bases from J, with 7 bases between. Germline CDR1 reads GTSNPN; CDR2 reads SVGIG (reference sequence). CDR3 length equals 12 residues. The DNA of the CDR3 is TGTGCCTGGAGTGTAGAGGGCGAAAAACTGTTTTTT. This codes for CAWSVEGEKLFF.

The genes are TRBV5-4 and TRBJ2-7; the match to TRBD1 covers 10 bases. The CDR3 extends over 14 amino acids. V trimming: 3 bases; J trimming: 7 bases; junction bases outside the gene matches: 7. Germline CDR1 SGHNT, CDR2 YYREEE (reference sequence). The chain's CDR3 is CASSSRQGAGEQYF. The CDR3 DNA follows: TGTGCCAGCAGCTCCAGACAGGGGGCAGGGGAGCAGTACTTC.

The chain recombines TRBV28 with TRBJ2-7; a possible D gene is TRBD1 (6 bases). V was pared by 6 bases and J by 3 bases, with 21 bases between. The CDR3 contains 16 residues. Per the germline V gene, CDR1 is MDHEN and CDR2 is SYDVKM. The CDR3 spells CASRPHSRTALYEQYV. The CDR3 DNA reads as TGTGCCAGCAGACCCCACTCCCGGACAGCCCTCTACGAGCAGTACGTC.

This clone has only one observation. At the DNA level, this CDR3 is encoded by other sequences in the same sample as well. The chain couples TRBV5-1 to TRBJ2-3; no definite D call. Trimming removed 0 bases at V and 4 bases at J, with 3 bases between. Germline V gene sequence: CDR1 SGHRS, CDR2 YFSETQ. The CDR3 sequence is 12 residues long. Here the CDR3 DNA reads TGCGCCAGCAGCTTGGGAGCAGATACGCAGTATTTT. This translates into CASSLGADTQYF.

The chain recombines TRBV28 with TRBJ2-2; D assignment may be TRBD1 or TRBD2 (5 bases each). Germline lookup yields CDR1 MDHEN and CDR2 SYDVKM. This CDR3 is built from 15 residues. Trimming shortened V by 6 bases and J by 0 bases, and 11 bases separated the two germline ends. As DNA, the CDR3 is TGTGCCAGCAGACGGACACTAGCGAACACCGGGGAGCTGTTTTTT. This sequence encodes CASRRTLANTGELFF.

The rearrangement joins TRBV4-2 to TRBJ2-2; 8 bases map to TRBD2. Germline CDR1 is LGHNA and CDR2 is YNFKEQ. V dropped 2 bases and J dropped 6; count of bases not matched to a gene: 5. This CDR3 contains 15 residues. The chain's CDR3 is CASSQLSSGPGELFF. CDR3 DNA: TGTGCCAGCAGCCAATTGTCTAGCGGGCCCGGGGAGCTGTTTTTT.

The chain is built from TRBV28 and TRBJ1-5; perhaps TRBD1 as D (5 bases). Germline V CDR1 and CDR2: MDHEN, SYDVKM. CDR3 length: 12 residues. Trimming left V 2 bases short and J 15 bases short, with 14 bases between. CDR3 sequence: CASSLDIRGGHF. The CDR3 DNA follows: TGTGCCAGCAGTTTAGACATAAGGGGTGGGCATTTT.

This chain connects TRBV13 to TRBJ2-7; D is ambiguous. Germline V gives CDR1 PRHDT, CDR2 FYEKMQ (reference sequence). Trimming took 0 bases from V and 4 from J, leaving 10 bases between them. This CDR3 is built from 14 residues. The CDR3 loop reads CASSLGRPVYEQYF. Here the CDR3 DNA reads TGTGCCAGCAGCTTAGGCCGGCCAGTTTACGAGCAGTACTTC.

V and J are TRBV5-6 and TRBJ1-2; D may be TRBD1 (6 bases). The CDR3 loop spans 14 amino acids. Germline CDR1 is SGHDT and CDR2 is YYEEEE. V was cut by 4 bases and J by 5 bases, with 15 bases left in between. The CDR3 coding sequence is TGTGCCAGCAGCCGTGGTGGGCAGGGGTATGGCTACACCTTC. Residues: CASSRGGQGYGYTF.